This T cell receptor beta chain was obtained from a study of blood T cell repertoires in COVID-19. The germline CDR1 and CDR2 sequences are SGHNT and YYREEE (reference sequence). Trimming shortened V by 3 bases and J by 2 bases, and 8 bases separated the two germline ends. The CDR3 sequence is 13 residues long. Sequencing used immunoSEQ multiplex PCR; TCRdb keeps in-frame clones, though not all of them. Seen here are 250,000 to 350,000 clones, roughly 90% observed once, and the top ten hold around a sixth. Sequencing was carried out using PBMCs or T cells enriched from blood (not recorded which). This receptor was taken from a woman aged 25 to 39 who had recovered from COVID-19. J is TRBJ2-5 and V is TRBV5-4; perhaps TRBD1 as D (5 bases). The CDR3 sequence: CASSSRQQETQYF. CDR3 nucleotides: TGTGCCAGCAGCTCAAGACAGCAAGAGACCCAGTACTTC.